This TCR beta chain comes out of a study of shared clonotypes between healthy human individuals. Study-level results: Against clonotypes common to all four donors, non-shared ones had lower generation probabilities. On the whole, naive subsets had larger estimated richness than memory subsets had.

V gave up 7 bases and J gave up 0 bases, with 12 bases separating them. CDR1 MNHEY and CDR2 SVGAGI come from the germline V gene. CDR3 length equals 14 residues. The method was immunoSEQ multiplex PCR; TCRdb's version includes in-frame clones alone and lacks a portion of them. The repertoire holds around 2.1 million clones, roughly 91% seen once, with around 1.7% in the top ten. In the naive CD8 group, cells lacked CD45RO and were positively selected for CCR7, so terminally differentiated effector memory CD45RA+ cells were left out. This clone showed up just a few times. Its antigen is currently unknown.

The sequence was collected from a man between 18 and 35 years old in good health. Some clones in this sample may be carry-over from other donors' samples. The sequencing input was naive CD8+ T cells from PBMCs. The chain employs TRBV6-5 and TRBJ1-1, with D maybe TRBD1 (5 bases). The CDR3 reads CASMWAGLNTEAFF. CDR3 bases: TGTGCCAGCATGTGGGCAGGGCTGAACACTGAAGCTTTCTTT.